This T cell receptor (beta chain) derives from a study of blood T cell repertoires in COVID-19. Study-wide background: Sources were T cells, B-cell-depleted T cells, or PBMCs; the material itself was cDNA or gDNA.

The data were produced by immunoSEQ multiplex PCR, yet TCRdb's version contains in-frame clones alone and is incomplete. The table includes about 440,000 clones, around 90% detected once. The germline V gene encodes CDR1 SGHTA and CDR2 FQGTGA. The CDR3 extends over 14 amino acids. Trimming took off 3 bases at V and 3 bases at J, with 11 bases between the two ends. The study drew participants aged about 18 to 90 years from fewer than 30 US areas. Clinical history as reported by participants underpinned cohort assignment. V is TRBV7-3 and J is TRBJ1-1; D ambiguous. This clonotype was obtained from a woman between 18 and 29 years old with acute COVID-19. The sequenced sample was PBMCs or T cells enriched from blood (not recorded which). The CDR3 region has the DNA TGTGCCAGCAGCTTCGGGTCGAGGGACACTGAAGCTTTCTTT. Protein product: CASSFGSRDTEAFF. The full variable domain, its missing parts supplied by reference TRBV7-3 and TRBJ1-1, is GAGVSQTPSNKVTEKGKYVELRCDPISGHTALYWYRQSLGQGPEFLIYFQGTGAADDSGLPNDRFFAVRPEGSVSTLKIQRTERGDSAVYLCASSFGSRDTEAFFGQGTRLTVV.